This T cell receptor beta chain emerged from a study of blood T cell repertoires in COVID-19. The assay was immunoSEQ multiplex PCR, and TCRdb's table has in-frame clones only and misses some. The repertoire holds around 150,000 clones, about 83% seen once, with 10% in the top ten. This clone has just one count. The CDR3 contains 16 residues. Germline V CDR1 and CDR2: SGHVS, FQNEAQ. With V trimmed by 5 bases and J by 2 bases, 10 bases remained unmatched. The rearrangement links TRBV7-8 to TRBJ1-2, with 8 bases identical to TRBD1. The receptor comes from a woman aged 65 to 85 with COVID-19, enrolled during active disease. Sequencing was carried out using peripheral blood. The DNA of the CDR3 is TGTGCCAGCAGCACTACGACAGGGGCTTACAACTATGGCTACACCTTC. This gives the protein CASSTTTGAYNYGYTF.